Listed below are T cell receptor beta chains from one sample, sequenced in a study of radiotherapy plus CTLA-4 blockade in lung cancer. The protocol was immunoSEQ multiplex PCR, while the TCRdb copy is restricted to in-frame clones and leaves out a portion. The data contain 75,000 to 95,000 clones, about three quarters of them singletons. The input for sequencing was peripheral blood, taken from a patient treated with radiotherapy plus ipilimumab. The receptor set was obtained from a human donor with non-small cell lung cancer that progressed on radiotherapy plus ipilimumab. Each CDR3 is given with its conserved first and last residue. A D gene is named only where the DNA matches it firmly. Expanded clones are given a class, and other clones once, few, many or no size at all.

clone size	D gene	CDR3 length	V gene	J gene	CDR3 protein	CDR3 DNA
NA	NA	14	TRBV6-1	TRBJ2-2	CASSERLDGGELFF	TGTGCCAGCAGTGAAAGACTAGACGGCGGGGAGCTGTTTTTT
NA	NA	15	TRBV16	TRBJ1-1	CASSQSAEGNTEAFF	TGTGCCAGCAGCCAATCGGCGGAGGGTAACACTGAAGCTTTCTTT
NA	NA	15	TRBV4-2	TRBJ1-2	CASSQGGGGIYGYTF	TGTGCCAGCAGCCAGGGGGGCGGAGGGATCTATGGCTACACCTTC
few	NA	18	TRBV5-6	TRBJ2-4	CASSLGPGTDVAKNIQYF	TGTGCCAGCAGCTTGGGACCGGGGACCGATGTAGCCAAAAACATTCAGTACTTC
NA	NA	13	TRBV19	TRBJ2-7	CASSMSAASEQYF	TGTGCCAGTAGTATGTCTGCGGCATCCGAGCAGTACTTC
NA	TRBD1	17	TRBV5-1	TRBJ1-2	CASSNRDRGLRVYGYTF	TGCGCCAGTTCGAACCGGGACAGGGGGCTTCGAGTCTATGGCTACACCTTC
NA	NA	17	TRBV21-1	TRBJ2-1	CASSKRVSGTSYNEQFF	TGTGCCAGCAGCAAAAGGGTGTCAGGGACCTCCTACAATGAGCAGTTCTTC
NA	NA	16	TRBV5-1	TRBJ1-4	CASSLAGEGTNEKLFF	TGCGCCAGCAGCTTGGCAGGGGAGGGAACTAATGAAAAACTGTTTTTT
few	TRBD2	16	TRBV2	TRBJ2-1	CASKGLAGVINNEQFF	TGTGCCAGCAAGGGACTAGCGGGAGTAATTAACAATGAGCAGTTCTTC
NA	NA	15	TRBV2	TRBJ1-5	CASSGSRGSNQPQHF	TGTGCCAGCAGTGGGTCGCGGGGGAGCAATCAGCCCCAGCATTTT
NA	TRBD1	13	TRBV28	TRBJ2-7	CASSPGQSYEQYF	TGTGCCAGCAGCCCGGGACAGTCCTACGAGCAGTACTTT
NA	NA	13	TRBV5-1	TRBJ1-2	CASSLGTDYGYTF	TGCGCCAGCAGCTTGGGAACAGACTATGGCTACACCTTC
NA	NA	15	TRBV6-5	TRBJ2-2	CASSYSGIGTGELFF	TGTGCCAGCAGTTACTCGGGGATCGGGACCGGGGAGCTGTTTTTT
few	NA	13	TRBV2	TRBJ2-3	CASRRLGTDTQYF	TGTGCCAGCAGGAGGTTAGGCACAGATACGCAGTATTTT
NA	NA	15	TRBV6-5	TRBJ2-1	CASSYGGANYNEQFF	TGTGCCAGCAGTTACGGGGGGGCGAATTACAATGAGCAGTTCTTC
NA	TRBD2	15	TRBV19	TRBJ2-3	CASSILAGGGDTQYF	TGTGCCAGTAGTATACTAGCGGGAGGAGGGGATACGCAGTATTTT
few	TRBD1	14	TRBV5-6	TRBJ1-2	CASSSGTGGYGYTF	TGTGCCAGCAGCTCCGGGACAGGGGGGTATGGCTACACCTTC
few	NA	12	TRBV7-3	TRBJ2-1	CASGARGNEQFF	TGTGCCAGCGGGGCTAGGGGGAATGAGCAGTTCTTC
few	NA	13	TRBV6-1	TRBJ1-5	CASSESGNQPQHF	TGTGCCAGCAGTGAATCGGGCAATCAGCCCCAGCATTTT
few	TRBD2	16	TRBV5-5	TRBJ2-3	CASSFGLAGATDTQYF	TGTGCCAGCAGCTTTGGACTAGCGGGAGCCACAGATACGCAGTATTTT
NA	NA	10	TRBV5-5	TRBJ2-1	CASSEGEQFF	TGTGCCAGCAGCGAGGGTGAGCAGTTCTTC
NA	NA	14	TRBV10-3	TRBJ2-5	CAISEGSGAETQYF	TGTGCCATCAGTGAGGGGTCAGGCGCAGAGACCCAGTACTTC
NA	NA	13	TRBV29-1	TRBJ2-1	CSAFHGAYNEQFF	TGCAGCGCCTTTCACGGCGCCTACAATGAGCAGTTCTTC
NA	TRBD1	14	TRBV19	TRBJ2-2	CASSPGQYTGELFF	TGTGCCAGTAGCCCGGGACAGTACACCGGGGAGCTGTTTTTT
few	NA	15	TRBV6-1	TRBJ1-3	CASRVDSYSGNTIYF	TGTGCCAGCAGGGTTGACAGTTACTCTGGAAACACCATATATTTT
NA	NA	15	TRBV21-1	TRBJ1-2	CASIPVQGANYGYTF	TGTGCCAGCATCCCGGTACAGGGGGCTAACTATGGCTACACCTTC
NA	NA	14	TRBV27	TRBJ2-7	CASSYQPDSYEQYF	TGTGCCAGCAGTTACCAGCCAGACTCCTACGAGCAGTACTTC
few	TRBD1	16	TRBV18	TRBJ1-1	CASSPKGTGLSTEAFF	TGTGCCAGCTCACCTAAGGGGACAGGCTTGAGCACTGAAGCTTTCTTT
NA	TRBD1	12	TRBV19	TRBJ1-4	CASRQGDEKLFF	TGTGCCAGTCGACAGGGGGATGAAAAACTGTTTTTT
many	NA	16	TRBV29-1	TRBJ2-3	CSVEPVDPKHGYTQYF	TGCAGCGTTGAGCCGGTAGACCCAAAACACGGCTATACGCAGTATTTT
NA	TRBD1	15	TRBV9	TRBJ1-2	CASSVGTGGRGGYTF	TGTGCCAGCAGCGTAGGGACAGGGGGTAGAGGGGGCTACACCTTC
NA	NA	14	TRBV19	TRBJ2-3	CDLRGKDSADTQYF	TGTGACCTAAGAGGGAAAGATAGCGCAGATACGCAGTATTTT
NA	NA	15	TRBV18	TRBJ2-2	CASSPPSANTGELFF	TGTGCCAGCTCACCACCGTCAGCGAACACCGGGGAGCTGTTTTTT
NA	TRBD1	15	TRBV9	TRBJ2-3	CASSEDRGLTDTQYF	TGTGCCAGCAGCGAAGACAGGGGGTTGACAGATACGCAGTATTTT
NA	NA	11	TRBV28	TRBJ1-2	CASSWQGGYTF	TGTGCCAGCAGTTGGCAGGGGGGCTACACCTTC
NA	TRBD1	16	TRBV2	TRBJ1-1	CASSRTGGDPDTEAFF	TGTGCCAGCAGTCGGACAGGGGGCGACCCTGACACTGAAGCTTTCTTT
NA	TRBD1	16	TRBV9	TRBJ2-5	CASSVARTGIQETQYF	TGTGCCAGCAGCGTAGCCCGGACAGGGATCCAAGAGACCCAGTACTTC
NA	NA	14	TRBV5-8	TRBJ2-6	CASSFKSGANVLTF	TGTGCCAGCAGCTTTAAATCTGGGGCCAACGTCCTGACTTTC
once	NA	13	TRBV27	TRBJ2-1	CASSFGLLNEQFF	TGTGCCAGCAGTTTCGGACTGCTCAATGAGCAGTTCTTC
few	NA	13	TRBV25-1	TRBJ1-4	CASSEPLNEKLFF	TGTGCCAGCAGTGAACCCCTGAATGAAAAACTGTTTTTT
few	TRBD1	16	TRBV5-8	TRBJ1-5	CASSPGTGGAYQPQHF	TGTGCCAGCAGCCCGGGGACAGGGGGCGCCTATCAGCCCCAGCATTTT
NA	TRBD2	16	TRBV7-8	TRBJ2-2	CASSHIGTSGTGELFF	TGTGCCAGCAGCCATATCGGGACTAGCGGTACCGGGGAGCTGTTTTTT
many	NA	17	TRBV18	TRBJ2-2	CASSPAPTGQNTGELFF	TGTGCCAGCTCACCTGCCCCAACAGGGCAGAACACCGGGGAGCTGTTTTTT
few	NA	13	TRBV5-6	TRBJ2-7	CASSPEYGNEQYF	TGTGCCAGCAGCCCCGAGTATGGGAACGAGCAGTACTTC
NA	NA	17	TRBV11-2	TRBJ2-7	CAGSPYPREGLSYEQYF	TGTGCCGGCAGCCCCTATCCAAGGGAAGGATTATCCTACGAGCAGTACTTC
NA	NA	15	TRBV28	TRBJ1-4	CASTTSGGANEKLFF	TGTGCCAGCACCACATCGGGTGGGGCTAATGAAAAACTGTTTTTT
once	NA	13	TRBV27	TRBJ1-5	CASSSRSSQPQHF	TGTGCCAGCAGTTCTCGCTCGAGTCAGCCCCAGCATTTT
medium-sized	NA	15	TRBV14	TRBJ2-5	CASSQPTGTQETQYF	TGTGCCAGCAGCCAACCAACAGGGACGCAAGAGACCCAGTACTTC
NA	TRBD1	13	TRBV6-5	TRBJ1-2	CASSLGQGTGYTF	TGTGCCAGCAGTTTAGGACAGGGGACGGGCTACACCTTC
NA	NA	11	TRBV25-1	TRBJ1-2	CASSGGYGYTF	TGTGCCAGCAGTGGAGGCTATGGCTACACCTTC
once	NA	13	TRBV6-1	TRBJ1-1	CASGWGQNTEAFF	TGTGCCAGCGGGTGGGGACAAAACACTGAAGCTTTCTTT
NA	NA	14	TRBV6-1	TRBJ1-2	CASSPQGFNYGYTF	TGTGCCAGCAGCCCCCAGGGTTTTAACTATGGCTACACCTTC
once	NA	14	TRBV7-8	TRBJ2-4	CASSPPGAGDIQYF	TGTGCCAGCAGCCCTCCGGGGGCTGGGGACATTCAGTACTTC
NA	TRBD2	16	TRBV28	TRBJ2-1	CASSRAGGGFYNEQFF	TGTGCCAGCAGTAGGGCGGGAGGCGGGTTCTACAATGAGCAGTTCTTC
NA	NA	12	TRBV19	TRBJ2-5	CASRQSGETQYF	TGTGCCAGCAGACAGTCCGGGGAGACCCAGTACTTC
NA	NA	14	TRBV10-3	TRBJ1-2	CAISESWGAGGYTF	TGTGCCATCAGTGAGTCATGGGGGGCAGGTGGCTACACCTTC
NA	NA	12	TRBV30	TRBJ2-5	CAWSVSQETQYF	TGTGCCTGGAGTGTAAGCCAAGAGACCCAGTACTTC
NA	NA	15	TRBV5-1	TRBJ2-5	CASSPGVYSQETQYF	TGCGCCAGCAGCCCTGGGGTCTACAGCCAAGAGACCCAGTACTTC
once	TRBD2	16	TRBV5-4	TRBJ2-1	CASSFTGGDWDNEQFF	TGTGCCAGCAGCTTCACGGGAGGAGACTGGGACAATGAGCAGTTCTTC